Given below is one T cell receptor (beta chain) in context. This clone's antigen is unknown. Qualities for individual bases were not recorded, and no much larger clone is one base off. From the germline V gene (reference sequence), CDR1 is SEHNR and CDR2 is FQNEAQ. V and J lose 4 bases and 7 bases, and a span of 20 bases separates them. CDR3 length: 16 amino acids, cysteine to phenylalanine. CDR3 DNA only is kept here, 48 bases in frame from base 1. This entry belongs to a study of T cells after yellow fever vaccination (dated by TCRdb to between 2018 and 2020). General notes on the study: The SMART-Seq v4 Ultra Low Input RNA kit was used to prepare libraries from fractions with low cell numbers. To track T-cell clones before and after primary and booster YFV17D yellow fever vaccination, bulk TCR alpha and beta repertoires were sequenced longitudinally. The cohort comprised two healthy male donors, one aged 18 to 30 and one aged 30 to 40 years. Blood was collected at multiple timepoints before and after primary and secondary immunization, and bulk PBMC replicates and cell subsets were isolated.

General findings and caveats noted by the study authors: Because abundant contaminating clonotypes from the bulk population could be contained in FACS-sorted repertoires, computational filtering was required. The study included only two donors, which limits how far the findings can be generalized. Compared with the primary T-cell response, the secondary T-cell response was weaker but faster, peaking on day 5 rather than day 15. Most clones expanded after primary vaccination were re-detected after the booster (almost 98% of CD4 and approximately 89% of CD8), suggesting broad memory maintenance. A small fraction of clonotypes showed up in both the CD4 and CD8 compartments, probably as a result of convergent recombination.

Synthesis of TCR cDNA relied on 5'RACE template switching, a step that introduced a universal primer site along with unique molecular identifiers. Priming of cDNA synthesis was performed from both the TCR alpha and TCR beta constant segments. Library amplification used two PCR steps, and the second PCR step added sample barcodes and sequencing adapters. Sequencing of libraries was performed on Illumina HiSeq 2500 (2x100 bp) or NovaSeq (2x150 bp). The authors processed their data as follows. MIGEC was used to demultiplex reads and collapse the reads into UMI consensus sequences, and MiXCR was used for V(D)J alignment. Clonotypes responding to the vaccine were identified with edgeR on replicate PBMC samples, with the criteria of FDR below 0.01 and a log2 fold change above 5 up to day 15. Each bulk clonotype was labeled CD4 or CD8 based on which sequenced repertoire, CD4 or CD8, contained the clonotype at higher abundance. In TCRdb, the public reads were trimmed at Q25 with fastp and aligned with MiXCR, with productive beta chains retained. Each entry is one CDR3 protein sequence, shown with its most common DNA and genes. These V and J calls rely on TCRdb rather than the paper's analysis. The table for this sample lists under 300,000 distinct CDR3 sequences; 6.9% of them were counted only once. The ten largest clones represent about 0.9% of the sample.

What the treatment or condition label conveys for this sample: live attenuated yellow fever vaccine strain. A standard Ficoll-Paque protocol was used to isolate PBMCs from peripheral blood. Dynabeads CD4 and CD8 positive selection kits were used to isolate CD4 and CD8 T-cell fractions. TriZol was used to extract RNA from bulk PBMCs, from CD4 and CD8 fractions, and from dextramer-positive and dextramer-negative fractions. In this chain, TRBV7-9 is recombined with TRBJ2-1, with a weak D call of TRBD2 (6 bases match). Specimen: CD4+ T cells sorted from PBMCs, collected 15 days after the yellow fever booster vaccination. The clonotype comes from a young man who received the YFV17D yellow fever vaccine. In nucleotide form, the sequence is TGTGCCAGCAGCTCATCTGACGGGAGTAAAGGGAATGAGCAGTTCTTC. The translation is CASSSSDGSKGNEQFF.